These T cell receptor beta chains were read from a single sample in a study of Tregs in tolerant kidney transplant recipients. Assay: immunoSEQ multiplex PCR; the TCRdb copy retains only in-frame clones and omits some. The sample has 120,000 or so clones; roughly nine tenths are singletons. The material sequenced was CD4+ T cells from blood. The receptors come from a human donor in good health. The CDR3 runs from the conserved cysteine through the conserved F or W. Fields, in order: clone size, D gene, V gene, J gene, CDR3 length, CDR3 DNA, CDR3 protein. D genes are given only for firm matches. Size is stated for part of the rows, as once, few or many counts, or as a class when the clone is expanded.

size: NA; D: NA; V: TRBV4-1; J: TRBJ1-5; length: 15; DNA: TGCGCCAGCAGCCGACTCCCTGGGAGCAATCAGCCCCAGCATTTT; CDR3: CASSRLPGSNQPQHF
size: NA; D: NA; V: TRBV20-1; J: TRBJ2-5; length: 10; DNA: TGCAGTGCTCCCAGGGAGACCCAGTACTTC; CDR3: CSAPRETQYF
size: NA; D: NA; V: TRBV15; J: TRBJ2-7; length: 15; DNA: TGTGCCACCAGCAGAGAGGGGGGCGCGGGCTACGAGCAGTACTTC; CDR3: CATSREGGAGYEQYF
size: few; D: NA; V: TRBV7-9; J: TRBJ2-2; length: 14; DNA: TGTGCCAGCAGCTACGGACTCGACACCGGGGAGCTGTTTTTT; CDR3: CASSYGLDTGELFF
size: NA; D: NA; V: TRBV18; J: TRBJ2-1; length: 13; DNA: TGTGCCAGCTCACCACCTTCTAGCGCAGAGCAGTTCTTC; CDR3: CASSPPSSAEQFF
size: NA; D: NA; V: TRBV5-1; J: TRBJ1-2; length: 14; DNA: TGCGCCAGCAGCCACTCGGGGGCGGACTATGGCTACACCTTC; CDR3: CASSHSGADYGYTF
size: medium-sized; D: NA; V: TRBV2; J: TRBJ1-3; length: 14; DNA: TGTGCCAGCAGACCTCAGGGGCCTGGAAACACCATATATTTT; CDR3: CASRPQGPGNTIYF
size: NA; D: NA; V: TRBV5-1; J: TRBJ2-2; length: 13; DNA: TGCGCCAGCAGTTTGCCAGGGGCCGGGGAGCTGTTTTTT; CDR3: CASSLPGAGELFF
size: NA; D: NA; V: TRBV5-1; J: TRBJ2-7; length: 16; DNA: TGCGCCAGCGGACTGGGGTCAGGACCGACGTTTTACGAGCAGTACTTC; CDR3: CASGLGSGPTFYEQYF
size: NA; D: NA; V: TRBV27; J: TRBJ2-2; length: 17; DNA: TGTGCCAGCAGCCTCGGCCCGACTAGTTTACGCTCCGGGGAGCTGTTTTTT; CDR3: CASSLGPTSLRSGELFF
size: NA; D: TRBD2; V: TRBV5-1; J: TRBJ2-7; length: 18; DNA: TGCGCCAGCAGCGTATCGACTAGCGGGAGGGCCAGAACCTACGAGCAGTACTTC; CDR3: CASSVSTSGRARTYEQYF
size: NA; D: TRBD1; V: TRBV6-5; J: TRBJ1-1; length: 14; DNA: TGTGCCATCAAATCCGGGACAGAGGGCACTGAAGCTTTCTTT; CDR3: CAIKSGTEGTEAFF
size: NA; D: TRBD2; V: TRBV2; J: TRBJ2-5; length: 15; DNA: TGTGCCAGCAGTGAGCGAGGGAGGGCTGGGGAGACCCAGTACTTC; CDR3: CASSERGRAGETQYF
size: NA; D: NA; V: TRBV15; J: TRBJ1-5; length: 14; DNA: TGTGCCACCAATGCCGCCAGGGGTGATCAGCCCCAGCATTTT; CDR3: CATNAARGDQPQHF
size: NA; D: NA; V: TRBV9; J: TRBJ2-6; length: 18; DNA: TGTGCCAGCAGCGTAGGGTTGCGGGCAGGCTCTGGGGCCAACGTCCTGACTTTC; CDR3: CASSVGLRAGSGANVLTF